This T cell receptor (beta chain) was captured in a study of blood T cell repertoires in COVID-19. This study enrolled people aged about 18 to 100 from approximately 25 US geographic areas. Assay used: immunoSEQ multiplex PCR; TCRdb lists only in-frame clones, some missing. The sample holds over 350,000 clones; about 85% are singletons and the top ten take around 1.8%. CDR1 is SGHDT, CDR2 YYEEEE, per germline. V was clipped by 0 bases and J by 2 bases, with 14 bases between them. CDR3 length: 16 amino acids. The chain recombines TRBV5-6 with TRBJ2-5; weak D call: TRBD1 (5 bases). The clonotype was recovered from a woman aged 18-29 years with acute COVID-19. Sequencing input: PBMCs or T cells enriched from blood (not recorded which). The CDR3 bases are TGTGCCAGCAGCTTGGACGGCAGGTACAGGCAAGAGACCCAGTACTTC. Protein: CASSLDGRYRQETQYF.